The 3 T cell receptor beta chains presented below share a single source sample, sequenced in a study of vaccination and CD4 T cells after COVID-19. What these receptors recognize is not known. Treatment defined: roughly ten-day PBMC culture with coronavirus spike peptide pools or control peptides (ViraFEST assay). The Oncomine TCR Beta short-read assay sequenced DNA from cultured CD4+ T cells. TCRdb analysed the PCR reads with MiXCR anew, one entry per CDR3 protein. The sample has about 20,000 distinct CDR3 sequences; around 52% are singletons. The material sequenced was CD4+ T cells from blood, cultured in vitro. The source is a human donor who had recovered from COVID-19.

The chain recombines TRBV20-1 with TRBJ1-1; 9 nucleotides agree with TRBD1. Germline V gives CDR1 DFQATT, CDR2 SNEGSKA (reference sequence). Losses at the gene ends were 6 bases for V and 7 bases for J; bases not matched to a gene: 12. This CDR3 spans 14 amino acids. CDR3: CSAAPNRGLSEAFF. In DNA, the CDR3 is TGCAGTGCAGCCCCTAACAGGGGGCTTAGTGAAGCTTTCTTT.

In its sample, this clonotype was seen a few times. J is TRBJ1-2 and V is TRBV21-1; the listed D gene, TRBD1, was not tested against the DNA. TRBV21-1 is assigned pseudogene status. The CDR3 loop spans 18 amino acids. As DNA, the CDR3 is TGTGCCAGCAGCCCCCCCCTTGTTCAGGGGGTGGTTGAGCATGGCTACACCTTC. This gives the protein CASSPPLVQGVVEHGYTF.

Here the CDR3 DNA reads TGCAGTGCTCTACAGGGGGCAGGCACTGAAGCTTTCTTT. Protein sequence: CSALQGAGTEAFF. The V gene is TRBV20-1, the J gene TRBJ1-1; 9 bases agree with TRBD1. CDR1 is DFQATT and CDR2 is SNEGSKA in the germline V gene (reference sequence). The V gene end was trimmed by 5 bases and the J gene end by 4 bases; junction bases not matched to a gene: 5. The CDR3 totals 13 residues.